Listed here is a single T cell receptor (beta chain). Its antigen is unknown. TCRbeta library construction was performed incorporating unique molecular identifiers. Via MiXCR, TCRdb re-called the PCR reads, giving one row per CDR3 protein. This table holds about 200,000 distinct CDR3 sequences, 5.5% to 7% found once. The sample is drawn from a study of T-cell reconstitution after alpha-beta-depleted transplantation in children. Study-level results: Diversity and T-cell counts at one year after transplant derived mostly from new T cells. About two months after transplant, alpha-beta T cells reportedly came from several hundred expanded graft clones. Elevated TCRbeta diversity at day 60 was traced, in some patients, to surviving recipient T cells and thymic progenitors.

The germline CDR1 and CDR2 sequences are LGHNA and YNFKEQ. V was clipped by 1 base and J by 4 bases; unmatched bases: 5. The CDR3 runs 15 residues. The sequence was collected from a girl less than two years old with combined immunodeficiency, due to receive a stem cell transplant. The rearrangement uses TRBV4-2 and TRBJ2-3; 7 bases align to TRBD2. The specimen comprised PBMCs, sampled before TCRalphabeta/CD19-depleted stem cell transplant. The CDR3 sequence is CASSQVGEGPDTQYF. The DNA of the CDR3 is TGTGCCAGCAGCCAAGTGGGGGAGGGCCCAGATACGCAGTATTTT.